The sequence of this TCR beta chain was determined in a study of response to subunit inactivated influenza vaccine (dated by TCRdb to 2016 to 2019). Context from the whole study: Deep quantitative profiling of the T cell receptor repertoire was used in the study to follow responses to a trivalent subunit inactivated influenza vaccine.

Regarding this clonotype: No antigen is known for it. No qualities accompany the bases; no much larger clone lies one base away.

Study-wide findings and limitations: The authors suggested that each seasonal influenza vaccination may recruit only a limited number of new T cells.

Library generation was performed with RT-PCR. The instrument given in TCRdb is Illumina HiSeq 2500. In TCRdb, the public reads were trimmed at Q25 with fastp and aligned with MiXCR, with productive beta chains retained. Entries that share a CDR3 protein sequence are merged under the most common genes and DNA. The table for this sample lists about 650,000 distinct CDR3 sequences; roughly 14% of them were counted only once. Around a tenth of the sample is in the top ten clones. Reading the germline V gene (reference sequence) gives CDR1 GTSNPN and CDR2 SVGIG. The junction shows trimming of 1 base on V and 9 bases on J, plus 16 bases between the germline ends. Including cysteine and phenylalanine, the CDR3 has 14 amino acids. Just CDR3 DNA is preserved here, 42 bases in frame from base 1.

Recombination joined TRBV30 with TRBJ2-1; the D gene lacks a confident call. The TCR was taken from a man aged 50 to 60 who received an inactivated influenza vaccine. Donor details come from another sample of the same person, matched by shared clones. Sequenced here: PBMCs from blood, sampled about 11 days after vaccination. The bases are TGTGCCTGGAGTGGTAGGGTGCTCCTCTTTGAGCAGTTCTTC. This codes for CAWSGRVLLFEQFF. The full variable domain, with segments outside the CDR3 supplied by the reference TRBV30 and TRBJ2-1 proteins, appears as SQTIHQWPATLVQPVGSPLSLECTVEGTSNPNLYWYRQAAGRGLQLLFYSVGIGQISSEVPQNLSASRPQDRQFILSSKKLLLSDSGFYLCAWSGRVLLFEQFFGPGTRLTVL.